The rows below give T cell receptor beta chains drawn from one sample of a study of blood T cell repertoires in COVID-19. Libraries were prepared by immunoSEQ multiplex PCR; TCRdb keeps only in-frame clonotypes and omits some of them. The table has some 300,000 clones, around 90% seen once; the top ten hold around 1%. Material: peripheral blood. The source is a woman aged 40 to 50 with COVID-19, enrolled during active disease. Each CDR3 is given with its conserved first and last residue. Fields, in order: clone size, J gene, D gene, V gene, CDR3 protein. D genes are given only for firm matches. Rows give clone size only sometimes, using once, few, many, or a class for an expanded clone.

NA	TRBJ1-5	NA	TRBV3-1/TRBV3-2	CASSQGPYSNQPQHF
NA	TRBJ2-5	TRBD2	TRBV29-1	CSVEGGRGETQYF
once	TRBJ2-5	NA	TRBV5-1	CASSPLLGGETQYF
NA	TRBJ1-2	NA	TRBV6-2/TRBV6-3	CASSPARGAYYGYTF
NA	TRBJ2-3	NA	TRBV19	CASKRQGIPRGTDTQYF
few	TRBJ1-1	NA	TRBV24-1	CATSDPTAGDTEAFF
NA	TRBJ2-4	TRBD1	TRBV19	CASSIAGTGQAKNIQYF
once	TRBJ2-3	TRBD1	TRBV24-1	CATSDPTGGKGIDTQYF
NA	TRBJ1-3	NA	TRBV10-3	CAITEGSGNTIYF
NA	TRBJ1-5	NA	TRBV7-2	CASRGSSNQPQHF
NA	TRBJ2-2	NA	TRBV19	CASSAGPNTGELFF
NA	TRBJ1-2	NA	TRBV5-4	CASSPGGASYGYTF
NA	TRBJ2-2	NA	TRBV14	CASSQDLPGILTGELFF
NA	TRBJ2-7	NA	TRBV6-5	CASRGLFGEQYF
NA	TRBJ1-1	TRBD1	TRBV19	CASTNPRDRDTEAFF
NA	TRBJ1-1	NA	TRBV5-4	CASSLPGMRDTEAFF
NA	TRBJ1-2	NA	TRBV5-4	CASSFRGSQGYTF
NA	TRBJ1-5	NA	TRBV27	CASSLGGNSNQPQHF
NA	TRBJ2-7	TRBD2	TRBV6-6	CASSYSRGSAPYEQYF
NA	TRBJ1-2	NA	TRBV19	CASSLRTGMHGYTF
NA	TRBJ2-7	NA	TRBV27	CASSPQGSYEQYF
NA	TRBJ1-6	NA	TRBV28	CASSNQGLPLHF
few	TRBJ2-7	TRBD1	TRBV7-3	CASSLGTGSEQYF
NA	TRBJ2-1	TRBD2	TRBV5-1	CASSSGSGGIYNEQFF
NA	TRBJ1-5	NA	TRBV28	CASSPPTGGNQPQHF
NA	TRBJ1-3	NA	TRBV6-2/TRBV6-3	CASSYGGSFGNTIYF
few	TRBJ2-7	TRBD1	TRBV6-6	CASSPSRQGTHEQYF
NA	TRBJ1-1	NA	TRBV7-2	CASSLAIGGTEAFF